This TCR beta chain was recovered during a study of cytomegalovirus exposure and HLA in healthy donors. Study-wide results and caveats: Reported performance of the classifier showed diagnosis of cytomegalovirus status with high specificity and sensitivity. A list of 164 TCR beta chains associated with cytomegalovirus was given.

The donors were part of the validation cohort, which consisted of some 120 subjects and was separate from the first cohort of several hundred subjects. V shed 5 bases, J shed 9 bases, and the junction held 5 bases outside the gene matches. The CDR3 extends over 14 amino acids. CDR1 LNHDA and CDR2 SQIVND come from the germline V gene (reference sequence). As concerns this clone: The antigen remains unidentified.

Clones were sequenced by immunoSEQ multiplex PCR, and TCRdb holds only the in-frame ones, with some missing. The top ten clones hold over 10% of a sample with about 89,000 clones, 80% to 85% of them seen once. The TCR was taken from a woman between 18 and 30 years old in good health and CMV-seropositive. The chain is built from TRBV19 and TRBJ1-6; the match to TRBD1 covers 9 bases. The sequenced material came from PBMCs. The CDR3 DNA sequence: TGTGCCAGTAGTTCCGGGACAGGGCTTTCACCCCTCCACTTT. Translating gives CASSSGTGLSPLHF.